A single sample gave rise to the 9 T cell receptor beta chains below, sequenced in a study of blood T cell repertoires in COVID-19. The table came from immunoSEQ multiplex PCR; TCRdb's copy has only in-frame clones and leaves some out. The table lists 110,000 to 150,000 clones, over 75% of them singletons. Sequenced sample: peripheral blood. Receptors originate from a woman aged 55-70 years with active COVID-19.

This clone was recorded once. This chain links TRBV6-5 with TRBJ1-6; possibly TRBD1 for D (6 bases). Trimming stripped 7 bases from V and 8 bases from J, with 18 bases between. In germline, CDR1 is MNHEY, CDR2 SVGAGI. The length of the CDR3 is 15 residues. The CDR3, as DNA: TGTGCCAGCAATCAAGGGCGTCAGGGGCATTCACCCCTCCACTTT. Its translation is CASNQGRQGHSPLHF.

The V call is TRBV7-7, the J call TRBJ2-1; 15 nucleotides line up with TRBD2. V shed 6 bases and J 10 bases; nucleotides not matched to a gene: 4. CDR1 is SSHAT and CDR2 is FNYEAQ in the germline V gene (reference sequence). The CDR3 is 14 residues long. CDR3 loop: CASRAGLAGGEQFF. The CDR3 DNA follows: TGTGCCAGCAGGGCGGGACTAGCGGGAGGAGAGCAGTTCTTC.

There are a few counts of this clone. V usage is TRBV3-1 (or the pseudogene TRBV3-2) and J usage is TRBJ1-5; 7 nucleotides align to TRBD1. This CDR3 has 14 residues. V lost 1 base and J lost 6; bases outside the gene matches: 3. The germline V gene has CDR1 LGHDT and CDR2 YNNKEL (reference sequence). The CDR3 reads CASSQVGQRQPQHF. The CDR3 coding sequence is TGTGCCAGCAGCCAAGTGGGACAGCGTCAGCCCCAGCATTTT.

This clone has a single count. The genes are TRBV5-1 and TRBJ2-1, with TRBD2 identical over 9 bases. Germline V lookup: CDR1 SGHRS, CDR2 YFSETQ. This CDR3 spans 15 amino acids. The trim removed 0 bases at V and 3 bases at J, leaving 1 base unmatched. The CDR3 DNA is TGCGCCAGCAGCTTGGGACTAGCGGTCTACAATGAGCAGTTCTTC. Its translation: CASSLGLAVYNEQFF.

The V and J genes are TRBV9 and TRBJ2-7; the D gene is possibly TRBD2 (6 bases). There are 18 residues in the CDR3. Per the germline V gene, CDR1 is SGDLS and CDR2 is YYNGEE. Deletions cut 3 bases from V and 5 bases from J, with 27 bases between. The CDR3 DNA is TGTGCCAGCAGCGCGGAAGGGTCTCCGGGATGGGGAGGTGACGAGCAGTACTTC. Translation: CASSAEGSPGWGGDEQYF.

V gene TRBV28 combines with J gene TRBJ2-2; possible D gene TRBD1, 5 bases. From germline, CDR1 is MDHEN and CDR2 SYDVKM. Trimming stripped 3 bases from V and 3 bases from J, with 14 bases between. There are 16 residues in the CDR3. CDR3 amino acids: CASSFTRVLDTGELFF. CDR3 sequence (DNA): TGTGCCAGCAGTTTCACCAGGGTTTTGGACACCGGGGAGCTGTTTTTT.

This chain uses TRBV27 with TRBJ1-1; D remains unclear. Looked up from germline, CDR1 is MNHEY and CDR2 is SMNVEV (reference sequence). The germline V and J ends were trimmed by 6 bases and 1 base, with 15 bases remaining between them. The CDR3 consists of 15 residues. The chain's CDR3 is CASSLSGVGNTEAFF. The CDR3, as DNA: TGTGCCAGCAGCCTTTCGGGAGTTGGGAACACTGAAGCTTTCTTT.

The chain employs TRBV6-6 and TRBJ2-7; no clear D. CDR3 size: 11 residues. Looked up from germline, CDR1 is MNHNY and CDR2 is SVGAGI (reference sequence). V lost 1 base and J 6 bases, leaving 4 bases between the germline ends. CDR3 sequence reads: CASSYLAEQYF. The CDR3 coding sequence is TGTGCCAGCAGTTACTTAGCCGAGCAGTACTTC.

This clone was observed a handful of times. This sequence joins TRBV6-2 or TRBV6-3 and TRBJ1-6, with D possibly being TRBD1 (5 bases). V lost 0 bases and J 10 bases, leaving 13 bases between the germline ends. The V gene's germline CDR1 is MNHEY and CDR2 SVGEGT. This CDR3 contains 15 residues. The CDR3 protein is CASSYSGQGGSPLHF. The CDR3, as DNA: TGTGCCAGCAGTTACTCTGGGCAGGGTGGATCACCCCTCCACTTT.